Sequencing of this T cell receptor (beta chain) was carried out in a study of blood T cell repertoires in COVID-19. In the study overall: COVID-19 samples collected from the United States, Italy and Spain covered acute and convalescent phases. PBMCs, B-cell-depleted T cells, or T cells were the source of the cDNA or gDNA that made up the material.

Only in-frame clones appear in the TCRdb table, and some are missing; sequencing was by immunoSEQ multiplex PCR. This sample has 200,000 to 250,000 clones, with roughly 85% found just once. Sequencing input: peripheral blood. This TCR derives from a man aged 18 to 29 with active or convalescent COVID-19.

The CDR3 nucleotides read TGTGCCAGTAGTATACAGGGGACCTATGGCTACACCTTC. It encodes CASSIQGTYGYTF. The gene calls are TRBV19 and TRBJ1-2, with D possibly TRBD1 on 6 matching bases. The germline V and J ends were trimmed by 2 bases and 4 bases, with 8 bases remaining between them. The CDR3 is made up of 13 amino acids. Germline CDR1 is LNHDA and CDR2 is SQIVND (reference sequence).